This T cell receptor beta chain emerged from a study of beta chain features in type 1 diabetes. The overall study: Over all samples combined, 107,917,701 sorted cells were examined. Study-level findings and limits: A closer apparent resemblance between naive, central memory and Treg TCRB repertoires was seen in patients than in healthy donors. A definitive answer on HLA type influencing TCRB rearrangement was not reached here.

Isolated RNA was reverse transcribed in full, so expressed TCRB transcripts were sequenced. Some clones are missing from TCRdb's copy, which holds only in-frame ones; the method was immunoSEQ multiplex PCR. The data show about 210,000 clones, 11% seen once. Post-sort purity exceeded 98% for all sorted populations. Only a few counts were recorded for this clone. Its antigen is unidentified. Sequenced: central memory CD4+ T cells from blood. The TCR was taken from a man between 18 and 35 years old in good health.

The chain's CDR3 is CASSIGLQFGYEQYF. Here the CDR3 DNA reads TGTGCCAGTAGTATAGGTCTCCAATTCGGATACGAGCAGTACTTC. This rearrangement joins TRBV19 to TRBJ2-7, with no clear D. In germline, CDR1 is LNHDA, CDR2 SQIVND (reference sequence). Trimming left V 1 base short and J 4 bases short, with 14 bases between. This CDR3 spans 15 amino acids. Full variable domain (missing parts from reference TRBV19 and TRBJ2-7): DGGITQSPKYLFRKEGQNVTLSCEQNLNHDAMYWYRQDPGQGLRLIYYSQIVNDFQKGDIAEGYSVSREKKESFPLTVTSAQKNPTAFYLCASSIGLQFGYEQYFGPGTRLTVT.